This TCR beta chain was identified in a study of blood T cell repertoires in COVID-19. Profiling relied on immunoSEQ multiplex PCR, and the TCRdb table lists in-frame clones only, not all of them. The sample lists about 370,000 clones, roughly nine tenths seen once, with about 3% in the top ten. Trimming took off 5 bases at V and 1 base at J, with 14 bases between the two ends. The germline CDR1 and CDR2 sequences are MDHEN and SYDVKM. The CDR3 contains 15 residues. The V call is TRBV28, the J call TRBJ1-1, with TRBD1 as a possible D gene (6 bases). This receptor was taken from a woman aged 25 to 39 with COVID-19, enrolled during active disease. Input material: peripheral blood. Written as DNA, the CDR3 is TGTGCCAGCAGTCCCCATGGGGGGGCGAACACTGAAGCTTTCTTT. Amino acid sequence: CASSPHGGANTEAFF.